The 2 T cell receptor beta chains given below trace back to one sample, sequenced in a study of shared clonotypes between healthy human individuals. Clones were sequenced by immunoSEQ multiplex PCR, and TCRdb holds only the in-frame ones, with some missing. Of a few million clones in the sample, roughly 90% were seen once. Specimen: naive CD4+ T cells from PBMCs. The subset was: CD45RA+ positively selected. The receptors derive from a man aged 18 to 30 in good health. Some clones in this sample may be carry-over from other donors' samples.

As to this clone: The identical CDR3 is also encoded by other nucleotide sequences in the sample. The chain is built from TRBV9 and TRBJ2-6; no clear D gene. The germline V gene encodes CDR1 SGDLS and CDR2 YYNGEE. V was pared by 4 bases and J by 0 bases, with 2 bases between. This CDR3 contains 13 residues. The chain's CDR3 is CASSRSGANVLTF. CDR3 DNA: TGTGCCAGCAGCCGCTCTGGGGCCAACGTCCTGACTTTC. The full variable domain, its missing parts supplied by reference TRBV9 and TRBJ2-6, is DSGVTQTPKHLITATGQRVTLRCSPRSGDLSVYWYQQSLDQGLQFLIQYYNGEERAKGNILERFSAQQFPDLHSELNLSSLELGDSALYFCASSRSGANVLTFGAGSRLTVL.

The chain has TRBV5-1 and TRBJ1-2; 8 positions match TRBD1. V trimming: 9 bases; J trimming: 7 bases; junction bases outside the gene matches: 11. The CDR3 spans 13 residues. Germline CDR1 and CDR2: SGHRS and YFSETQ. CDR3 amino acids: CATIRQGWCGYTF. The CDR3 nucleotides are TGCGCCACCATAAGACAGGGGTGGTGTGGCTACACCTTC.